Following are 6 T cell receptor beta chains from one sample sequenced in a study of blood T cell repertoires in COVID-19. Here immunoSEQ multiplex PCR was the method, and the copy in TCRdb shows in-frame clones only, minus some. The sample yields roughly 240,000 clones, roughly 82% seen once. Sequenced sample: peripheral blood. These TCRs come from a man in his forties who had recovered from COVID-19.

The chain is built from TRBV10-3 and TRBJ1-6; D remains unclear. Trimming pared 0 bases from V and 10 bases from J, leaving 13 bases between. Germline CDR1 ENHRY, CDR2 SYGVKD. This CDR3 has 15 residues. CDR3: CAISESGGIRSPLHF. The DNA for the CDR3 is TGTGCCATCAGTGAGTCGGGCGGGATTCGCTCACCCCTCCACTTT.

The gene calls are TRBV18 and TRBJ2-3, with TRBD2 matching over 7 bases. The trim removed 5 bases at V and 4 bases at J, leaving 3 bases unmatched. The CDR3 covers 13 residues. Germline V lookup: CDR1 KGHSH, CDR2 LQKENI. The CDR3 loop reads CASSSGEADTQYF. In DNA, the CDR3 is TGTGCCAGCTCAAGCGGGGAAGCAGATACGCAGTATTTT.

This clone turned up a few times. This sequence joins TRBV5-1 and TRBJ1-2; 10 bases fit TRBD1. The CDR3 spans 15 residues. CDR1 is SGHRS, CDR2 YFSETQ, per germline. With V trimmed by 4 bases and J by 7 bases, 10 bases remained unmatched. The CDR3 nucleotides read TGCGCCAGCAGCCTGGACAGGGGGGGCCTTGGTGGCTACACCTTC. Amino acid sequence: CASSLDRGGLGGYTF.

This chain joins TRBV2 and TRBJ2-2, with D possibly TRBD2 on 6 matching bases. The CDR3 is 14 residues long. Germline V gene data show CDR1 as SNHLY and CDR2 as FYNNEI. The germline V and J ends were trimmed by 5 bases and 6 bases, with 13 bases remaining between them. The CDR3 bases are TGTGCCAGCAGTTTAATCGGGAGAGCCGGGGAGCTGTTTTTT. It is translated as CASSLIGRAGELFF.

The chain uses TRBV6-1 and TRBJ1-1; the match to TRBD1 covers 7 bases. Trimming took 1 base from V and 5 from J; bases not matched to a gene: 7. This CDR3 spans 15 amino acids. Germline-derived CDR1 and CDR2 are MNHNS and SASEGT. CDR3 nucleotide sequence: TGTGCCAGCAGTGAAGTAGCCCACAGGGGAACTGAAGCTTTCTTT. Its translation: CASSEVAHRGTEAFF.

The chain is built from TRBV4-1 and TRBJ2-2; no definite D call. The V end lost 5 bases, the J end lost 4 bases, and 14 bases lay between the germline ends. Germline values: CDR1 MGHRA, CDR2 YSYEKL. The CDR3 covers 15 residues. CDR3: CASSLATRVTGELFF. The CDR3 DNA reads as TGCGCCAGCAGCTTAGCAACTCGGGTCACCGGGGAGCTGTTTTTT.